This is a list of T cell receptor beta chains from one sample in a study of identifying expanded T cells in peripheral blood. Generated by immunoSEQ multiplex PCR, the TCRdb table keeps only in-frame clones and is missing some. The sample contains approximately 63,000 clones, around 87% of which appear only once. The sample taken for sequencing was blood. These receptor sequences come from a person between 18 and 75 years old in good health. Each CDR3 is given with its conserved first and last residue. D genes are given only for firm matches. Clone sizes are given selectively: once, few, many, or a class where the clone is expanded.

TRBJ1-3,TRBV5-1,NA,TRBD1,CASSSYAQGAPGNTIYF,TGCGCCAGCAGCTCGTACGCACAGGGGGCTCCTGGAAACACCATATATTTT
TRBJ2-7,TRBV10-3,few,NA,CAIGGDQIMQYF,TGTGCCATTGGGGGCGATCAGATCATGCAGTACTTC
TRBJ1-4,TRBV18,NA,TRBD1,CASSPGTGSKEKLFF,TGTGCCAGCTCCCCCGGGACAGGGTCTAAGGAAAAACTGTTTTTT
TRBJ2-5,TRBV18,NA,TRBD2,CASSPRTSGQETQYF,TGTGCCAGCTCACCCCGGACTAGCGGGCAAGAGACCCAGTACTTC
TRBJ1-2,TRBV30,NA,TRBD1,CAWVIQGSYGYTF,TGTGCCTGGGTGATACAGGGGAGCTATGGCTACACCTTC
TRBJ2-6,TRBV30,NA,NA,CAWGSPGSGANVLTF,TGTGCCTGGGGGTCCCCAGGGTCTGGGGCCAACGTCCTGACTTTC
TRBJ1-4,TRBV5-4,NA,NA,CASSLAANEKLFF,TGTGCCAGCAGCTTGGCTGCTAATGAAAAACTGTTTTTT
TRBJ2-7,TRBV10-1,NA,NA,CASSAALDYEQYF,TGCGCCAGCAGCGCGGCCCTGGACTACGAGCAGTACTTC
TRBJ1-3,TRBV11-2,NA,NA,CASSLAVAGNTIYF,TGTGCCAGCAGCTTAGCGGTGGCTGGAAACACCATATATTTT
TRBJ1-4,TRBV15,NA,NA,CATSREGNEKLFF,TGTGCCACCAGCAGAGAAGGAAATGAAAAACTGTTTTTT
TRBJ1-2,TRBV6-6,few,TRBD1,CASTLTGYGYTF,TGTGCCAGCACCCTGACAGGGTATGGCTACACCTTC
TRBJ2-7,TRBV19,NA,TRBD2,CASSIHSGSGSEQYF,TGTGCCAGTAGTATCCATAGCGGGAGCGGATCCGAGCAGTACTTC
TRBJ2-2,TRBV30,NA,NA,CAWNSQNTGELFF,TGTGCCTGGAATAGCCAGAACACCGGGGAGCTGTTTTTT
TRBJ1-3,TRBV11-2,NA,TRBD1,CASSLGRRGTGNTIYF,TGTGCCAGCAGCTTAGGTCGCAGGGGGACTGGAAACACCATATATTTT
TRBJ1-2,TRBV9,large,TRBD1,CASSRGQDYGYTF,TGTGCCAGCAGCAGGGGACAGGACTATGGCTACACCTTC
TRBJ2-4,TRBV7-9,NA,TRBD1,CASSSDRGLNIQYF,TGTGCCAGCAGCTCCGACAGGGGATTGAACATTCAGTACTTC
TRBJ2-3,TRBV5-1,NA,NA,CASSLGGSGTDTQYF,TGCGCCAGCAGCTTGGGAGGGTCCGGCACAGATACGCAGTATTTT
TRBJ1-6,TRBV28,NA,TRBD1,CASSSDRTGNNSPLHF,TGTGCCAGCAGTTCAGACCGGACAGGCAATAATTCACCCCTCCACTTT
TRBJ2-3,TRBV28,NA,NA,CASSLGTDTQYF,TGTGCCAGCAGTTTGGGCACAGATACGCAGTATTTT
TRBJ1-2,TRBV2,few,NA,CASSAGTRSLSGYTF,TGTGCCAGCAGTGCCGGGACACGATCTTTGTCTGGCTACACCTTC
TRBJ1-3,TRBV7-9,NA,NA,CASSSPALSGNTIYF,TGTGCCAGCAGCTCCCCGGCCCTCTCTGGAAACACCATATATTTT
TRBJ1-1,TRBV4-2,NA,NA,CASSPQSGWGTEAFF,TGTGCCAGCAGCCCTCAATCCGGGTGGGGCACTGAAGCTTTCTTT
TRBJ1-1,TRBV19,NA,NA,CASAPGANTEAFF,TGTGCCAGTGCGCCCGGTGCGAACACTGAAGCTTTCTTT
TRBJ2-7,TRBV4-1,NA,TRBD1,CASSQPGAGTGVTYEQYF,TGCGCCAGCAGCCAACCCGGCGCCGGGACAGGAGTAACCTACGAGCAGTACTTC
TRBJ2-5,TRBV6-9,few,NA,CASSSPGLRETQYF,TGTGCCAGCAGTTCCCCAGGCCTTCGGGAGACCCAGTACTTC
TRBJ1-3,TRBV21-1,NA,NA,CASSKGQGQGEIITIYF,TGTGCCAGCAGCAAAGGTCAGGGACAGGGGGAGATTATCACCATATATTTT
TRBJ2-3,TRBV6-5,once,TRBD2,CASSLGTSQLADTQYF,TGTGCCAGCAGTTTGGGGACTAGTCAGCTGGCAGATACGCAGTATTTT
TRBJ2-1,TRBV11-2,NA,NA,CASSLNAPHEQFF,TGTGCCAGCAGCTTAAACGCGCCCCATGAGCAGTTCTTC
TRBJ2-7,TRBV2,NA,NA,CASSRGAFSSYEQYF,TGTGCCAGCTCTAGGGGAGCGTTTAGCTCCTACGAGCAGTACTTC
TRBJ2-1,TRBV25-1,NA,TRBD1,CASSADRGYVF,TGTGCCAGCAGCGCGGACAGGGGTTATGTCTTC
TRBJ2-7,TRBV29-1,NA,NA,CSVEDPDEGGSYEQYF,TGCAGCGTTGAAGATCCCGATGAGGGAGGCTCCTACGAGCAGTACTTC
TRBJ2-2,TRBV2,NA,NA,CASSGEVVGELFF,TGTGCCAGCAGTGGAGAGGTAGTTGGGGAGCTGTTTTTT
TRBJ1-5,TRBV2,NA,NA,CASSEAPEYSNQPQHF,TGTGCCAGCAGTGAAGCGCCGGAGTATAGCAATCAGCCCCAGCATTTT
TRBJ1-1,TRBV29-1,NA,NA,CSVDRVWHTEAFF,TGCAGCGTTGATAGGGTTTGGCACACTGAAGCTTTCTTT
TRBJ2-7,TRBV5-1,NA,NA,CASSLDNSYEQYF,TGCGCCAGCAGCTTGGACAACTCCTACGAGCAGTACTTC
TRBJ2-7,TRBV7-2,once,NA,CASSLADSSSYEQYF,TGTGCCAGCAGCTTGGCGGACAGCAGCTCCTACGAGCAGTACTTC
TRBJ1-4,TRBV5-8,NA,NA,CASGPLSQGWEKLFF,TGTGCCAGCGGCCCCTTAAGCCAGGGTTGGGAAAAACTGTTTTTT
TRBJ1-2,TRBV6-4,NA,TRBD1,CASREGDRVGSGYTF,TGTGCCAGCAGAGAAGGGGACAGGGTCGGCAGCGGCTACACCTTC
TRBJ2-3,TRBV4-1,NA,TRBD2,CASSQPGLAFTDTQYF,TGCGCCAGCAGCCAGCCGGGACTAGCTTTCACAGATACGCAGTATTTT
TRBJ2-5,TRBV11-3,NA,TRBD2,CASSLEPRGDQYF,TGTGCCAGCAGCTTAGAGCCGCGGGGGGACCAGTACTTC
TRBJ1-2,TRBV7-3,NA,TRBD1,CATHWTGRNGYTF,TGTGCCACCCACTGGACAGGCCGAAATGGCTACACCTTC
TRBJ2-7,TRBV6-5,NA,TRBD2,CASSYISGSSYEQYF,TGTGCCAGCAGTTATATTAGCGGGAGCTCCTACGAGCAGTACTTC
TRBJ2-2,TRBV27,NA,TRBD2,CASSSGLAGLTGELFF,TGTGCCAGCAGTTCCGGACTAGCGGGACTGACCGGGGAGCTGTTTTTT
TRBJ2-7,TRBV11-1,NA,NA,CASSLYGPEQYF,TGTGCCAGCAGCTTATACGGGCCCGAGCAGTACTTC
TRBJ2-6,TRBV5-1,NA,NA,CASSFTTHQTSGANVLTF,TGCGCCAGCAGCTTCACGACACACCAAACCTCTGGGGCCAACGTCCTGACTTTC
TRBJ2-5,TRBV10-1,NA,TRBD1,CASSRDRLQETQYF,TGCGCCAGCAGTAGGGACAGACTACAAGAGACCCAGTACTTC
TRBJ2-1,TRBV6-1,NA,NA,CASSRGVSEFF,TGTGCCAGCAGCAGGGGGGTCTCGGAGTTCTTC
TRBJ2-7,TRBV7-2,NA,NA,CASSPRRRVQEEQYF,TGTGCCAGCAGCCCCCGGCGGAGGGTCCAGGAAGAGCAGTACTTC
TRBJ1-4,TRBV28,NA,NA,CASSFSQNPGEKLFF,TGTGCCAGCAGTTTTTCCCAAAATCCGGGAGAAAAACTGTTTTTT
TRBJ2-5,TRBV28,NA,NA,CASSLLRAEETQYF,TGTGCCAGCAGTTTATTGAGGGCAGAAGAGACCCAGTACTTC
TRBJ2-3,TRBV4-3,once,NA,CASSQDTGGVDTQYF,TGCGCCAGCAGCCAAGATACGGGGGGCGTAGATACGCAGTATTTT
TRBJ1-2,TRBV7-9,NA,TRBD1,CASGGTGGHYGYTF,TGTGCCAGCGGGGGGACAGGGGGACATTATGGCTACACCTTC
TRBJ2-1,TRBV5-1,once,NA,CASSLTARTYNEQFF,TGCGCCAGCAGCTTGACGGCGCGCACCTACAATGAGCAGTTCTTC
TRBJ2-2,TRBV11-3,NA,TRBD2,CASSLGLAGGSNTGELFF,TGTGCCAGCAGCTTAGGCCTAGCGGGGGGTTCGAACACCGGGGAGCTGTTTTTT